This T cell receptor beta chain was identified in a study of Graves' ophthalmopathy and Graves' hyperthyroidism. A few counts support this clonotype. Its antigen is unidentified. Regarding the study as a whole: Sensitivity of under 71% and specificity of 72% to 80% were achieved by the model that predicted ophthalmopathy progression. Most expanded clonotypes in thyroid above 0.001 frequency also showed up in blood.

Pregnant or lactating patients and those with other autoimmune diseases or uncontrolled infections were excluded. Researchers took RNA transcripts and amplified TCR beta CDR3 regions from them. The workflow started with a first-round RT-PCR run with HTBI primers and then moved on to a second-round multiplex PCR. TCRdb re-called the multiplex PCR reads through MiXCR, storing one row per CDR3 protein. The data hold hundreds of thousands of distinct CDR3 sequences, with around a fifth observed a single time. CDR3 length: 11 residues. Trimming removed 8 bases from V and 5 bases from J, with 9 bases in between. In germline, CDR1 is MNHNS, CDR2 SASEGT.

V gene TRBV6-1 combines with J gene TRBJ1-2; D perhaps matches TRBD1 (5 bases). Sequencing was done on a sample of peripheral blood. The TCR was taken from a young woman with stable Graves' hyperthyroidism. Some clones in this sample may be carry-over from other donors' samples. CDR3 nucleotide sequence: TGTGCCAGCCGCGGGGCGTATGGCTACACCTTC. Protein product: CASRGAYGYTF.